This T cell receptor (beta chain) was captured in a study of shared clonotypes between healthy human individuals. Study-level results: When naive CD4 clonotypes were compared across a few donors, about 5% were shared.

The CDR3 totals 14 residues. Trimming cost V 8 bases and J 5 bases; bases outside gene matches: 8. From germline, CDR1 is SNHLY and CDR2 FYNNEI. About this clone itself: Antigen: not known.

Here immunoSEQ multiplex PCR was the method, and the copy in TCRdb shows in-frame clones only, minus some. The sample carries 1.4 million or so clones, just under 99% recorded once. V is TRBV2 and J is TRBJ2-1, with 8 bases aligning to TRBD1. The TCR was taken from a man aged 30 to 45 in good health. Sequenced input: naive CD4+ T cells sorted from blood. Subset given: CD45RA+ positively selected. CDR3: CASSPGQVNNEQFF. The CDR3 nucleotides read TGTGCCAGCTCTCCGGGACAGGTGAACAATGAGCAGTTCTTC.